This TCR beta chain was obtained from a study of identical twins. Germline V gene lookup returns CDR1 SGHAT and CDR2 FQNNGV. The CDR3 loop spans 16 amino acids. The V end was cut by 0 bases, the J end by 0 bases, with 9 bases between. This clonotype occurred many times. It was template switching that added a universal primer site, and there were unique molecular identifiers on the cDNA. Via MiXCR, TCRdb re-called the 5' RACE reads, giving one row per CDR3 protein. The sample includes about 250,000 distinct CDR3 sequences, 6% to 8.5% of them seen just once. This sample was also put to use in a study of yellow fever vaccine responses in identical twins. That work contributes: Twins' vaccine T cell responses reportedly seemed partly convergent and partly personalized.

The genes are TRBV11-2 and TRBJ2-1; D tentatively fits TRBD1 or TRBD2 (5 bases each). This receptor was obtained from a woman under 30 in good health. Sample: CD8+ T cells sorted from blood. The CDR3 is CASSLEWGSSYNEQFF. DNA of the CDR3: TGTGCCAGCAGCTTAGAGTGGGGGAGCTCCTACAATGAGCAGTTCTTC. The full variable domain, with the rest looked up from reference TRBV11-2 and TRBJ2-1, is EAGVAQSPRYKIIEKRQSVAFWCNPISGHATLYWYQQILGQGPKLLIQFQNNGVVDDSQLPKDRFSAERLKGVDSTLKIQPAKLEDSAVYLCASSLEWGSSYNEQFFGPGTRLTVL.